The source of this TCR beta chain is a study of lymphopenia after photon versus proton radiotherapy. Overall study findings and caveats: After the lymphocyte nadir, photon-treated repertoires showed oligoclonal expansion, especially of CD8+ Temra cells. Relative stability marked proton patients; photon patients lost diversity and naive cells.

Data came from immunoSEQ multiplex PCR; TCRdb stores just in-frame clones and leaves some out. Found here are under 30,000 clones, 90% of them singletons; the top ten hold about 0.81%. The germline V gene encodes CDR1 MNHEY and CDR2 SVGAGI. The V and J ends lost 6 bases and 1 base respectively, with 12 bases between them. This CDR3 spans 14 amino acids. Turning to this clone: Antigen: not known.

The TCR originated in a woman in her 50s with cholangiocarcinoma. The rearrangement links TRBV6-5 to TRBJ1-2; tentatively, D is TRBD1 (5 bases). Sequences were derived from peripheral blood, sampled from a patient treated with photon-based radiotherapy. The CDR3 reads CASRTWGDNYGYTF. The DNA for the CDR3 is TGTGCCAGCAGAACCTGGGGGGATAACTATGGCTACACCTTC.